This T cell receptor (beta chain) was recovered during a study of shared clonotypes between healthy human individuals. Study-level information: Each donor contributed plates that comprised three CD4 naive, three CD4 memory, two CD8 naive and one CD8 memory. Findings of the study overall: In a few donors, about 5% of naive CD4 clonotypes appeared in common.

Of note for this clone: As yet, its antigen is unknown.

The study ran the assay at deep level. TCRdb's table, derived via immunoSEQ multiplex PCR, lists solely in-frame clones and lacks some. This sample has a few million clones, with approximately 95% found just once. The receptor's source is a man younger than 35 in good health. Some clones in this sample may be carry-over from other donors' samples. Specimen: naive CD4+ T cells from PBMCs. As to subset: CD45RA+ positively selected.

The CDR3: CASSPASGYNEQFF. The CDR3 region has the DNA TGTGCCAGCAGCCCCGCTAGCGGGTACAATGAGCAGTTCTTC. The gene calls are TRBV6-5 and TRBJ2-1, with 8 bases fitting TRBD2. Germline loops: CDR1 MNHEY, CDR2 SVGAGI. The J segment lost 4 bases and the V segment lost 6 bases, leaving 5 bases of the junction unmatched. This CDR3 comprises 14 residues.